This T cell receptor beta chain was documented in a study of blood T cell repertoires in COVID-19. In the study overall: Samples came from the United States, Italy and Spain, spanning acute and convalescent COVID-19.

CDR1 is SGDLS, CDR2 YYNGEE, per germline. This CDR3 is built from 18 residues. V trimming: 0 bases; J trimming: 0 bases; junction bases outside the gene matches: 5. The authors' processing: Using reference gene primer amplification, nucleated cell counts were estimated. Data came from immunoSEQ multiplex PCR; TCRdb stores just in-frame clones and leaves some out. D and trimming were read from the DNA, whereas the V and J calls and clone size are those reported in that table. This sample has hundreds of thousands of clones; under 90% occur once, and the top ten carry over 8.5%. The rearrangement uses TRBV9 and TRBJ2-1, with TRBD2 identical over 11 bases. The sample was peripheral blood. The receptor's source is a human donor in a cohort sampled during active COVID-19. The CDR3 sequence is CASSVGLAGFSSYNEQFF. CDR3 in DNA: TGTGCCAGCAGCGTAGGACTAGCGGGGTTCTCCTCCTACAATGAGCAGTTCTTC.